The 9 T cell receptor beta chains below all came from one sample that was sequenced in a study of cytomegalovirus exposure and HLA in healthy donors (dated by TCRdb to about 2017). Preparation of the library involved the immunoSEQ multiplex PCR assay. A mixture of 60 forward primers for TCR Vbeta segments and 13 reverse primers for TCR Jbeta segments was used in the multiplex PCR. Here the immuneACCESS table is served through TCRdb, limited to in-frame sequences with V and J called. Missing clones are a known gap in these copies; in checked studies unresolved V genes cover under half, and the rest lacks a known reason. The sample records about 160,000 clones, around four fifths of which are singletons. The ten biggest clones cover roughly 1.2% of the sample. Sample: PBMCs. The receptors derive from a woman aged 45-60 years in good health and CMV-seronegative.

The chain has TRBV28 and TRBJ1-2, with 9 positions matching TRBD1. V dropped 4 bases and J dropped 7; count of bases not matched to a gene: 4. Germline V CDR1 and CDR2: MDHEN, SYDVKM. The CDR3 totals 13 residues. The DNA for the CDR3 is TGTGCCAGCAGTTGGGACAGGGTAACTGGCTACACCTTC. The encoded protein is CASSWDRVTGYTF.

The chain joins TRBV5-6 to TRBJ1-1; D is ambiguous. This CDR3 is built from 15 residues. Trimming shortened V by 1 base and J by 1 base, and 11 bases separated the two germline ends. Germline-derived CDR1 and CDR2 are SGHDT and YYEEEE. The CDR3 DNA reads as TGTGCCAGCAGCTTGTACCCACAGTCGAACACTGAAGCTTTCTTT. Protein: CASSLYPQSNTEAFF.

The CDR3 is CASSILGERTYEQYF. In nucleotides, the CDR3 is TGTGCCAGTAGTATACTCGGGGAGAGGACCTACGAGCAGTACTTC. The chain recombines TRBV19 with TRBJ2-7; perhaps TRBD2 as D (5 bases). V was pared by 2 bases and J by 2 bases, with 13 bases between. CDR1 and CDR2 (germline): LNHDA, SQIVND (reference sequence). The CDR3 sequence is 15 residues long.

J is TRBJ1-2 and V is TRBV19; TRBD1 aligns across 7 bases. Per the germline V gene, CDR1 is LNHDA and CDR2 is SQIVND (reference sequence). Trimming at V came to 9 bases and at J to 10 bases, leaving 17 bases not matched to a gene. The CDR3 is 14 amino acids. In DNA form, the CDR3 reads TGTGCCAGCCGTATACAGACAGGGTCTGGCTTCTACACCTTC. Protein product: CASRIQTGSGFYTF.

This clone was recorded a few times. The chain uses TRBV2 and TRBJ1-6; tentative D call: TRBD1 (5 bases). From germline, CDR1 is SNHLY and CDR2 FYNNEI. This CDR3 contains 15 residues. Trimming took off 1 base at V and 8 bases at J, with 12 bases between the two ends. This CDR3 reads CASSEGGTAYSPLHF. CDR3 bases: TGTGCCAGCAGTGAAGGCGGGACGGCGTATTCACCCCTCCACTTT. Filled out from reference TRBV2 and TRBJ1-6, the complete variable domain reads EPEVTQTPSHQVTQMGQEVILRCVPISNHLYFYWYRQILGQKVEFLVSFYNNEISEKSEIFDDQFSVERPDGSNFTLKIRSTKLEDSAMYFCASSEGGTAYSPLHFGNGTRLTVT.

This chain links TRBV5-1 with TRBJ1-2; tentatively, D is TRBD1 (5 bases). The V gene's germline CDR1 is SGHRS and CDR2 YFSETQ. The CDR3 loop spans 14 amino acids. V dropped 2 bases and J dropped 3 bases, with 11 bases sitting between them. CDR3 sequence: CASSFQGVDYGYTF. The CDR3 DNA sequence: TGCGCCAGCAGCTTTCAGGGTGTCGACTATGGCTACACCTTC.

This clone was seen only a few times. V is TRBV27 and J is TRBJ1-5; D gene ambiguous. V gave up 2 bases and J gave up 7 bases, with 15 bases separating them. CDR1 and CDR2 from the germline V gene are MNHEY and SMNVEV (reference sequence). The CDR3 is 15 residues long. The DNA for the CDR3 is TGTGCCAGCAGTTTAGATTCGGGGAGAAAGCAGCCCCAGCATTTT. This gives the protein CASSLDSGRKQPQHF.

The chain carries TRBV2 and TRBJ2-1; 9 bases fit TRBD1. Trimming at V came to 6 bases and at J to 8 bases, leaving 8 bases not matched to a gene. The V gene's germline CDR1 is SNHLY and CDR2 FYNNEI. The CDR3 runs 14 residues. The CDR3 bases are TGTGCCAGCAGGGGAGGGACAGGGCTCCATGAGCAGTTCTTC. It is translated as CASRGGTGLHEQFF. Supplemented by reference TRBV2 and TRBJ2-1, the full variable domain reads EPEVTQTPSHQVTQMGQEVILRCVPISNHLYFYWYRQILGQKVEFLVSFYNNEISEKSEIFDDQFSVERPDGSNFTLKIRSTKLEDSAMYFCASRGGTGLHEQFFGPGTRLTVL.

This clone occurred once. The gene calls are TRBV2 and TRBJ1-2; TRBD1 matches at 9 bases. The germline gives CDR1 SNHLY, CDR2 FYNNEI. V dropped 8 bases and J dropped 5; count of bases not matched to a gene: 9. This CDR3 contains 14 residues. The DNA for the CDR3 is TGTGCCAGCTCCAACCGGGACAGGGTTTATGGCTACACCTTC. Protein: CASSNRDRVYGYTF.